These T cell receptor beta chains were read from a single sample in a study of blood T cell repertoires in COVID-19. Method: immunoSEQ multiplex PCR; TCRdb's copy keeps in-frame clones and lacks some. The data contain about 360,000 clones, roughly 86% of them singletons. Specimen: PBMCs or T cells enriched from blood (not recorded which). The source of these receptors is a woman aged 40-49 years with acute COVID-19. The CDR3 runs from the conserved cysteine through the conserved F or W. The D gene is left open where the match is weak. Only some rows state a clone size, as once, few, many or a class for expanded clones.

>TRBV5-1|-|TRBJ1-1|few
CASSLAGRGVNTEAFF
TGCGCCAGCAGCTTGGCCGGGAGAGGCGTGAACACTGAAGCTTTCTTT
>TRBV6-6|TRBD1|TRBJ1-2|-
CASILFAGTGGYTF
TGTGCCAGCATTCTTTTCGCCGGGACAGGGGGCTACACCTTC
>TRBV18|TRBD2|TRBJ2-7|-
CASSPLGASGRSEQYF
TGTGCCAGCTCACCACTCGGGGCTAGCGGGAGGAGCGAGCAGTACTTC
>TRBV27|TRBD2|TRBJ2-1|-
CASSLAGGIYNEQFF
TGTGCCAGCAGTTTAGCGGGGGGGATCTACAATGAGCAGTTCTTC
>TRBV5-6|TRBD2|TRBJ2-2|few
CASSGTGTSGSNTGELFF
TGTGCCAGCAGCGGAACCGGGACTAGCGGGAGTAACACCGGGGAGCTGTTTTTT
>TRBV30|TRBD1|TRBJ1-5|-
CAWSGGTFGTGISNQPQHF
TGTGCCTGGAGTGGAGGCACATTTGGGACAGGGATTAGCAATCAGCCCCAGCATTTT
>TRBV5-1|-|TRBJ1-1|-
CASSFGGDTEAFF
TGCGCCAGCAGCTTCGGGGGAGATACTGAAGCTTTCTTT
>TRBV19|-|TRBJ1-5|few
CASSPQGGGNQPQHF
TGTGCCAGTAGTCCCCAGGGTGGTGGCAATCAGCCCCAGCATTTT
>TRBV6-5|-|TRBJ1-2|once
CASSYSAYGYTF
TGTGCCAGCAGTTACTCAGCCTATGGCTACACCTTC
>TRBV21-1|-|TRBJ2-7|once
CASSKGRYYEQYF
TGTGCCAGCAGCAAAGGCAGATACTACGAGCAGTACTTC
>TRBV2|TRBD2|TRBJ2-5|-
CASSPTSGGETQYF
TGTGCCAGCAGTCCGACTAGCGGGGGAGAGACCCAGTACTTC
>TRBV29-1|TRBD2|TRBJ2-5|once
CSVWTSGQETQYF
TGCAGCGTTTGGACTAGCGGGCAAGAGACCCAGTACTTC
>TRBV7-9|-|TRBJ1-1|-
CASSLEIPTSEAFF
TGTGCCAGCAGCTTAGAAATCCCCACCAGTGAAGCTTTCTTT
>TRBV10-1|-|TRBJ1-1|-
CASSFTEAFF
TGCGCCAGCAGCTTCACTGAAGCTTTCTTT
>TRBV18|TRBD2|TRBJ2-2|-
CASSPATSGGAYGELFF
TGTGCCAGCTCACCCGCGACTAGCGGGGGGGCCTACGGGGAGCTGTTTTTT
>TRBV7-8|TRBD1|TRBJ2-7|once
CASSPVQGEHYEQYF
TGTGCCAGCAGCCCAGTTCAGGGGGAACACTACGAGCAGTACTTC
>TRBV7-2|-|TRBJ2-6|-
CASSSGGYSGANVLTF
TGTGCCAGCAGCTCCGGCGGGTACTCTGGGGCCAACGTCCTGACTTTC